These 18 T cell receptor beta chains originate from one sample sequenced in a study of T cell responses to AZD1222 COVID-19 vaccine. The method was immunoSEQ multiplex PCR; TCRdb's version includes in-frame clones alone and lacks a portion of them. The sample lists approximately 120,000 clones, around 89% occurring once. Sequencing used peripheral blood, obtained on day 0 of AZD1222 vaccination. These receptors were collected from an adult in good health.

This chain joins TRBV5-6 and TRBJ2-7; TRBD1 agrees at 9 bases. The germline V gene encodes CDR1 SGHDT and CDR2 YYEEEE. After removal of 4 bases from V and 7 bases from J, the junction contained 12 bases not matched to a gene. The CDR3 is 15 residues long. The CDR3 sequence: CASSVAGTGLWEQYF. In DNA, the CDR3 is TGTGCCAGCAGCGTTGCCGGGACAGGGCTTTGGGAGCAGTACTTC. The entire variable domain, with the rest obtained from reference TRBV5-6 and TRBJ2-7, is as follows: DAGVTQSPTHLIKTRGQQVTLRCSPKSGHDTVSWYQQALGQGPQFIFQYYEEEERQRGNFPDRFSGHQFPNYSSELNVNALLLGDSALYLCASSVAGTGLWEQYFGPGTRLTVT.

The chain combines TRBV4-2 with TRBJ2-5; D is undetermined. Trimming shortened V by 3 bases and J by 1 base, and 9 bases separated the two germline ends. Germline lookup yields CDR1 LGHNA and CDR2 YNFKEQ. This CDR3 has 14 amino acids. In nucleotides, the CDR3 is TGTGCCAGCAGCCACTCCCCGGCCCAAGAGACCCAGTACTTC. Its protein product is CASSHSPAQETQYF.

The chain uses TRBV19 and TRBJ2-5; D assignment may be TRBD1 or TRBD2 (5 bases each). V was trimmed by 7 bases and J by 5 bases, leaving 17 bases between them. The CDR3 has 14 amino acids. Germline CDR1 LNHDA, CDR2 SQIVND (reference sequence). The CDR3 spells CASTGDPSYETQYF. DNA of the CDR3: TGTGCCAGTACCGGGGACCCTAGTTATGAGACCCAGTACTTC. The full variable domain, its missing parts supplied by reference TRBV19 and TRBJ2-5, is DGGITQSPKYLFRKEGQNVTLSCEQNLNHDAMYWYRQDPGQGLRLIYYSQIVNDFQKGDIAEGYSVSREKKESFPLTVTSAQKNPTAFYLCASTGDPSYETQYFGPGTRLLVL.

The chain uses TRBV15 and TRBJ1-1; unclear D gene. The CDR3 runs to 11 residues. Trimming pared 9 bases from V and 1 base from J, leaving 6 bases between. Germline CDR1 reads LNHNV; CDR2 reads YYDKDF (reference sequence). The CDR3 bases are TGTGCCACGCGGGGGAACACTGAAGCTTTCTTT. The encoded protein is CATRGNTEAFF. The complete variable domain, with remaining parts taken from reference TRBV15 and TRBJ1-1, reads DAMVIQNPRYQVTQFGKPVTLSCSQTLNHNVMYWYQQKSSQAPKLLFHYYDKDFNNEADTPDNFQSRRPNTSFCFLDIRSPGLGDTAMYLCATRGNTEAFFGQGTRLTVV.

The chain carries TRBV7-2 and TRBJ1-2; weak D call: TRBD1 (6 bases). The CDR3 runs to 13 residues. V was trimmed by 5 bases and J by 5 bases, leaving 12 bases between them. Germline CDR1 SGHTA, CDR2 FQGNSA. The CDR3 DNA follows: TGTGCCAGCAGCCCAGGGGAGGGTTATGGCTACACCTTC. Protein sequence: CASSPGEGYGYTF. The whole variable domain, remainder taken from reference TRBV7-2 and TRBJ1-2, is GAGVSQSPSNKVTEKGKDVELRCDPISGHTALYWYRQSLGQGLEFLIYFQGNSAPDKSGLPSDRFSAERTGGSVSTLTIQRTQQEDSAVYLCASSPGEGYGYTFGSGTRLTVV.

This clone was seen just once. The chain couples TRBV27 to TRBJ1-5; D is undetermined. The germline CDR1 and CDR2 sequences are MNHEY and SMNVEV (reference sequence). V lost 8 bases and J lost 6, with 8 bases in between. The length of the CDR3 is 11 residues. CDR3 loop: CASGLSQPQHF. The CDR3 DNA reads as TGTGCCAGCGGATTGAGTCAGCCCCAGCATTTT.

The chain combines TRBV2 with TRBJ1-3, with D unclear. This CDR3 spans 15 amino acids. Germline V gene sequence: CDR1 SNHLY, CDR2 FYNNEI. Trimming cost V 6 bases and J 0 bases, with 12 bases left between them. CDR3 amino acids: CASSLDAISGNTIYF. DNA of the CDR3: TGTGCCAGCAGCCTCGATGCTATCTCTGGAAACACCATATATTTT.

V and J are TRBV7-8 and TRBJ1-4; D is undetermined. The germline V gene encodes CDR1 SGHVS and CDR2 FQNEAQ. Trimming removed 2 bases from V and 1 base from J, with 8 bases in between. The CDR3 length is 15 residues. CDR3 in DNA: TGTGCCAGCAGCTTACGGCTGGGAACTAATGAAAAACTGTTTTTT. The encoded protein is CASSLRLGTNEKLFF.

V usage is TRBV10-3 and J usage is TRBJ1-5; 9 nucleotides align to TRBD1. Germline loops: CDR1 ENHRY, CDR2 SYGVKD. The trim removed 6 bases at V and 3 bases at J, leaving 6 bases unmatched. This CDR3 comprises 15 residues. CDR3 amino acids: CAISRDRVPNQPQHF. For the CDR3, the DNA is TGTGCCATCAGCCGGGACAGGGTTCCCAATCAGCCCCAGCATTTT.

This clone has only one observation. The chain joins TRBV4-2 to TRBJ1-5; 11 bases map to TRBD1. Germline V gene lookup returns CDR1 LGHNA and CDR2 YNFKEQ. V gave up 4 bases and J gave up 5 bases; unmatched junction bases: 1. The CDR3 has 14 residues. The CDR3 region is CASSRTGGDQPQHF. The CDR3 nucleotides read TGTGCCAGCAGCCGGACAGGGGGCGATCAGCCCCAGCATTTT.

V gene TRBV4-1 combines with J gene TRBJ2-5; 7 bases line up with TRBD2. The J segment lost 2 bases and the V segment lost 4 bases, leaving 10 bases of the junction unmatched. The CDR3 spans 16 residues. Per the germline V gene, CDR1 is MGHRA and CDR2 is YSYEKL. DNA of the CDR3: TGCGCCAGCAGCCTAAGGCTGGGGGGGGATCAAGAGACCCAGTACTTC. It is translated as CASSLRLGGDQETQYF.

The chain employs TRBV29-1 and TRBJ1-1; no definite D call. V shed 6 bases and J shed 1 base, with 9 bases lying between them. Germline lookup yields CDR1 SQVTM and CDR2 ANQGSEA. The length of the CDR3 is 12 residues. CDR3 sequence: CSVAEQNTEAFF. The CDR3 coding sequence is TGCAGCGTGGCAGAACAGAACACTGAAGCTTTCTTT. Looking up the rest from reference TRBV29-1 and TRBJ1-1 gives the full variable domain: SAVISQKPSRDICQRGTSLTIQCQVDSQVTMMFWYRQQPGQSLTLIATANQGSEATYESGFVIDKFPISRPNLTFSTLTVSNMSPEDSSIYLCSVAEQNTEAFFGQGTRLTVV.

This rearrangement joins TRBV3-1 (or the pseudogene TRBV3-2) to TRBJ1-2; TRBD1 is a possible D gene (5 bases). Trimming took off 0 bases at V and 7 bases at J, with 9 bases between the two ends. Germline CDR1 and CDR2: LGHDT and YNNKEL (reference sequence). This CDR3 comprises 13 residues. The CDR3 loop is CASSQEGRSGYTF. CDR3 DNA: TGTGCCAGCAGCCAAGAGGGGCGGAGTGGCTACACCTTC.

CDR3 sequence: CASRKTGENEKLFF. CDR3 bases: TGTGCCAGCAGGAAAACAGGGGAAAATGAAAAACTGTTTTTT. This sequence joins TRBV2 and TRBJ1-4; the match to TRBD1 covers 7 bases. Trimming took 6 bases from V and 5 from J; bases not matched to a gene: 6. This CDR3 contains 14 residues. CDR1 and CDR2 (germline): SNHLY, FYNNEI.

The rearrangement uses TRBV6-1 and TRBJ2-1, with D maybe TRBD2 (5 bases). V lost 2 bases and J 4 bases, leaving 18 bases between the germline ends. The length of the CDR3 is 17 residues. CDR1 MNHNS and CDR2 SASEGT come from the germline V gene. This CDR3 reads CASSESGAGSWYNEQFF. CDR3 nucleotides: TGTGCCAGCAGTGAATCGGGTGCTGGGAGCTGGTACAATGAGCAGTTCTTC.

The rearrangement uses TRBV28 and TRBJ2-5; D is possibly TRBD1 or TRBD2 (5 bases each). V shed 1 base and J shed 5 bases, with 14 bases lying between them. From germline, CDR1 is MDHEN and CDR2 SYDVKM. The CDR3 sequence is 15 residues long. For the CDR3, the DNA is TGTGCCAGCAGTTTATCCCTCGATTGGGGGGAGACCCAGTACTTC. Amino acids: CASSLSLDWGETQYF.

The gene calls are TRBV29-1 and TRBJ1-2; the match to TRBD1 covers 9 bases. After removal of 7 bases from V and 2 bases from J, the junction contained 8 bases not matched to a gene. Germline V CDR1 and CDR2: SQVTM, ANQGSEA. The CDR3 totals 14 residues. CDR3 DNA: TGCAGCGCCGGACAGGGGACCGAAAACTATGGCTACACCTTC. Its protein is CSAGQGTENYGYTF.

The chain joins TRBV7-8 to TRBJ1-4; possible D gene TRBD1, 5 bases. Between the trimmed V and J ends, which lost 5 bases and 4 bases, there was a span of 14 bases. The CDR3 sequence is 15 residues long. Germline CDR1 and CDR2: SGHVS and FQNEAQ. DNA of the CDR3: TGTGCCAGCAGCGACCGGACGGGGGATAATGAAAAACTGTTTTTT. This sequence encodes CASSDRTGDNEKLFF.